The 8 T cell receptor beta chains given below trace back to one sample, sequenced in a study of blood T cell repertoires in COVID-19. Libraries were prepared by immunoSEQ multiplex PCR; TCRdb keeps only in-frame clonotypes and omits some of them. The data hold nearly 200,000 clones, with approximately 84% observed a single time. The sample comprised peripheral blood. Every receptor here comes from a woman aged 70-85 years with active or convalescent COVID-19.

The chain carries TRBV30 and TRBJ1-4; maybe TRBD1 (6 bases). Trimming cost V 4 bases and J 4 bases, with 13 bases left between them. Germline CDR1 is GTSNPN and CDR2 is SVGIG (reference sequence). CDR3 length: 14 amino acids. The CDR3 reads CAWNHGQLNEKLFF. The CDR3, as DNA: TGTGCCTGGAACCACGGACAGCTTAATGAAAAACTGTTTTTT.

The chain recombines TRBV28 with TRBJ2-7; 8 positions agree with TRBD2. The CDR3 is 14 residues long. CDR1 and CDR2 from the germline V gene are MDHEN and SYDVKM. The junction had 7 bases not matched to a gene; V was cut back by 6 bases and J by 3 bases. CDR3 bases: TGTGCCAGCAGCCCCACCGGGACTAGCTACGAGCAGTACTTC. Translation gives CASSPTGTSYEQYF.

The rearrangement uses TRBV29-1 and TRBJ1-1, with D perhaps TRBD1 (5 bases). The germline V and J ends were trimmed by 4 bases and 0 bases, with 9 bases remaining between them. Germline V gives CDR1 SQVTM, CDR2 ANQGSEA. The CDR3 loop spans 13 amino acids. CDR3 protein: CSVGQTVNTEAFF. The CDR3 nucleotides read TGCAGCGTTGGACAGACGGTGAACACTGAAGCTTTCTTT. The full variable domain, in which reference TRBV29-1 and TRBJ1-1 provide the parts outside the CDR3, is SAVISQKPSRDICQRGTSLTIQCQVDSQVTMMFWYRQQPGQSLTLIATANQGSEATYESGFVIDKFPISRPNLTFSTLTVSNMSPEDSSIYLCSVGQTVNTEAFFGQGTRLTVV.

The chain has TRBV7-6 and TRBJ1-4; no definite D call. There are 15 residues in the CDR3. Germline V lookup: CDR1 SGHVS, CDR2 FNYEAQ. Trimming shortened V by 3 bases and J by 3 bases, and 11 bases separated the two germline ends. CDR3 protein: CASSLGGSANEKLFF. The CDR3, as DNA: TGTGCCAGCAGCTTGGGAGGTTCCGCTAATGAAAAACTGTTTTTT.

The genes are TRBV7-3 and TRBJ2-1, with a possible D match to TRBD2 (5 bases). Trimming took off 2 bases at V and 0 bases at J, with 8 bases between the two ends. CDR1 SGHTA and CDR2 FQGTGA come from the germline V gene. The CDR3 loop spans 15 amino acids. CDR3 DNA: TGTGCCAGCAGCTTACAGCGGAGCTCCTACAATGAGCAGTTCTTC. Translating gives CASSLQRSSYNEQFF.

The chain links TRBV4-1 to TRBJ2-1, with TRBD1 matching 8 bases. The CDR3 has 15 amino acids. Germline CDR1 and CDR2: MGHRA and YSYEKL. Trimming at V came to 5 bases and at J to 6 bases, leaving 9 bases not matched to a gene. In DNA, the CDR3 is TGCGCCAGCAGCAACCAGGGGGCGGCGGTCAATGAGCAGTTCTTC. Translating it yields CASSNQGAAVNEQFF.

This clone appeared once. The chain couples TRBV21-1 to TRBJ2-1; the table's D call, TRBD2, has no DNA check behind it. TRBV21-1 is described as a pseudogene. The CDR3 has 23 residues. Here the CDR3 reads CASSARDREAGTSGRIPYNEQFF. The CDR3 coding sequence is TGTGCCAGCAGCGCCCGGGACAGGGAAGCCGGGACTAGCGGGAGGATACCTTACAATGAGCAGTTCTTC.

The chain joins TRBV30 to TRBJ2-5; 8 positions agree with TRBD1. Germline assignment: CDR1 GTSNPN and CDR2 SVGIG (reference sequence). The CDR3 contains 13 residues. V trimming: 2 bases; J trimming: 5 bases; junction bases outside the gene matches: 4. The CDR3 loop reads CAWSQQGAETQYF. CDR3 coding DNA: TGTGCCTGGAGTCAGCAGGGGGCGGAGACCCAGTACTTC.